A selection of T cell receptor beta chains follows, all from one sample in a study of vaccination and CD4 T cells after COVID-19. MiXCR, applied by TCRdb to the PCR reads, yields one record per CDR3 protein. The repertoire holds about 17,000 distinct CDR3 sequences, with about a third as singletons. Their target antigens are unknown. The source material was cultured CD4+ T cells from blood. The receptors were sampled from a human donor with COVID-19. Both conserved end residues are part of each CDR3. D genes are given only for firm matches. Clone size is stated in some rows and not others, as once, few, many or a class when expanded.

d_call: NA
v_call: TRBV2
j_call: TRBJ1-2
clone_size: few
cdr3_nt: TGTGCCAGCAGGTACAGGGCCCCAACCGCTAACTATGGCTACACCTTC
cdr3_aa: CASRYRAPTANYGYTF

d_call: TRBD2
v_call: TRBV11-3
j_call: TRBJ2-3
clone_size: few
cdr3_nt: TGTGCCAGCAGCTTAGTTGCGGGGGATCCCACAGATACGCAGTATTTT
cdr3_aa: CASSLVAGDPTDTQYF

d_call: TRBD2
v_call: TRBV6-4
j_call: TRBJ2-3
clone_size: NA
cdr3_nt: TGTGCCAGCAGTTCCGGGACTAGAGGGAGCACAGATACGCAGTATTTT
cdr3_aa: CASSSGTRGSTDTQYF

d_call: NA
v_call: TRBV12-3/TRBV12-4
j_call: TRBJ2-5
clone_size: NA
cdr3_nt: TGTGCCAGCAGTTTCCACCCACGGCAAGAGACCCAGTACTTC
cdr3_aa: CASSFHPRQETQYF

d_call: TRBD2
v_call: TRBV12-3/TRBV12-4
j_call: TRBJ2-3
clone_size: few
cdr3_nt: TGTGCCAGCAGACTAGCGGGGGTCACAGATACGCAGTATTTT
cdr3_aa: CASRLAGVTDTQYF

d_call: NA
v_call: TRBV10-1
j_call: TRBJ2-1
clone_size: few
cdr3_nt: TGCGCCGACGGGTTTAGGTGGGATGAGCAGTTCTTC
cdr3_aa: CADGFRWDEQFF

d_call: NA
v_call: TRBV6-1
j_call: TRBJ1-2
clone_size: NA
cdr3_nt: TGTGCCAGCAGCGACAGGATTAACTATGGCTACACCTTC
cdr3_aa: CASSDRINYGYTF

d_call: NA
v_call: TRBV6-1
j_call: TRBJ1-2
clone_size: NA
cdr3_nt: TGTGCCAGCAGTGAAGCGTCTTTGGGAGGTGGCTACACCTTC
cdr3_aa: CASSEASLGGGYTF

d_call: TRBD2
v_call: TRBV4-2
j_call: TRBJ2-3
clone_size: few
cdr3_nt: TGTGCCAGCAGCCAAGCCCAGCGGGGGGCGCGAGAGGCAGATACGCAGTATTTT
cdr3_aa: CASSQAQRGAREADTQYF

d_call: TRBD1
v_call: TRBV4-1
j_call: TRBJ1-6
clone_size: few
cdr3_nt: TGCGCCAGCAGCCAAGACCCAAGTAGGGACAGGGGCCCACCCCTCCACTTT
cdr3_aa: CASSQDPSRDRGPPLHF

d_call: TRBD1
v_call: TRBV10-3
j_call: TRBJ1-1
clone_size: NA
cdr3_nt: TGTGCCATCAGTGAGCCCAACCCAGGACAGGCGAACACTGAAGCTTTCTTT
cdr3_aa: CAISEPNPGQANTEAFF

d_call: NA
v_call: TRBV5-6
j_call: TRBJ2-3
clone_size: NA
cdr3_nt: TGTGCCAGCAGCTTGTTCCCGCGGGCCAATACGCAGTATTTT
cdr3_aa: CASSLFPRANTQYF

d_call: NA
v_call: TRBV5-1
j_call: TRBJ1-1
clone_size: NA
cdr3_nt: TGCGCCAGCAGCTTGGCCGTACAGAGAAACACTGAAGCTTTCTTT
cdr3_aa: CASSLAVQRNTEAFF

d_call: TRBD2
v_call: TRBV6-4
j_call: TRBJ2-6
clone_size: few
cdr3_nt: TGTGCCAGCGCACCACTAGCGGCTCGGGGTGGGGCCAACGTCCTGACTTTC
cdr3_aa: CASAPLAARGGANVLTF

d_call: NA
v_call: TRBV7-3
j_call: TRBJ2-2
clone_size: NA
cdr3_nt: TGTGCCAGCAGGGGGATAACTAGTTCCGGGGAGCTGTTTTTT
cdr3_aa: CASRGITSSGELFF

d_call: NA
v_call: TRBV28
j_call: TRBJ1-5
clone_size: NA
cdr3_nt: TGTGCCAGCAGTCTGGGGGGGGCCGTGCAGCCCCAGCATTTT
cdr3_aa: CASSLGGAVQPQHF

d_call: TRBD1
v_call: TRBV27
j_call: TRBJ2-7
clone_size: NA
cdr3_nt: TGTGCCAGCAGTTTACCCGGGACAGGCTCCTACGAGCAGTACTTC
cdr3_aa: CASSLPGTGSYEQYF

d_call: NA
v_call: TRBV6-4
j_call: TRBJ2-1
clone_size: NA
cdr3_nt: TGTGCCAGCAGTGGTACTCCGGGCCAGGGCGATGAGCAGTTCTTC
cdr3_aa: CASSGTPGQGDEQFF

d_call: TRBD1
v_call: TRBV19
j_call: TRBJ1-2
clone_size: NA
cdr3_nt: TGTGCCAGTAGTAGCCCCCCGACAGGGTTCTATGGCTACACCTTC
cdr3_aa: CASSSPPTGFYGYTF